Following are 32 T cell receptor beta chains from one sample sequenced in a study of identical twins. MiXCR, run by TCRdb on the 5' RACE reads, gives a single entry per CDR3 protein. Altogether 200,000 to 250,000 distinct CDR3 sequences are present, about 7.5% being singletons, with the ten largest covering 1.5% to 2.5%. In addition, the sample was reused for a study of yellow fever vaccine responses in identical twins.

Sequencing input: memory (CD45RO+) T cells sorted from blood. The receptors were gathered from a woman aged 18-35 years in good health.

This clonotype was seen a few times. This chain uses TRBV6-1 with TRBJ1-3, with D possibly being TRBD1 (5 bases). The length of the CDR3 is 13 residues. The germline CDR1 and CDR2 sequences are MNHNS and SASEGT. V was clipped by 6 bases and J by 3 bases, with 9 bases between them. The CDR3 protein is CASSPTDGNTIYF. For the CDR3, the DNA is TGTGCCAGCAGCCCGACAGATGGAAACACCATATATTTT.

This clonotype showed up just a few times. The chain uses TRBV6-4 and TRBJ1-1; D not certain. Trimming pared 2 bases from V and 2 bases from J, leaving 6 bases between. CDR3 length equals 13 residues. Germline CDR1 and CDR2: MRHNA and SNTAGT. CDR3 in amino acids: CASSDSSNTEAFF. CDR3 coding DNA: TGTGCCAGCAGTGACAGCAGTAACACTGAAGCTTTCTTT.

This clonotype was detected only a few times. The chain has TRBV6-2 or TRBV6-3 and TRBJ2-7, with D perhaps TRBD1 (5 bases). The CDR3 sequence is 15 residues long. V lost 0 bases, J lost 6 bases, and 15 bases lay in between. The germline CDR1 and CDR2 sequences are MNHEY and SVGEGT. The CDR3 bases are TGTGCCAGCAGTTACTCAGGCGACAGCCTGGGCGAGCAGTACTTC. This sequence encodes CASSYSGDSLGEQYF.

This clonotype was recorded at least ten times. J is TRBJ2-5 and V is TRBV28; D is unresolved. The germline V gene encodes CDR1 MDHEN and CDR2 SYDVKM. Trimming removed 4 bases from V and 4 bases from J, with 16 bases in between. The CDR3 spans 15 residues. The CDR3 here is CASSSPVAGRETQYF. CDR3 DNA: TGTGCCAGCAGTTCCCCAGTGGCAGGTCGAGAGACCCAGTACTTC.

This clonotype was found many times. The rearrangement links TRBV29-1 to TRBJ2-1; perhaps TRBD2 as D (6 bases). Germline V gene lookup returns CDR1 SQVTM and CDR2 ANQGSEA. The CDR3 extends over 12 amino acids. Trimming stripped 7 bases from V and 2 bases from J, with 9 bases between. The CDR3, as DNA: TGCAGCGGGGGGGACCCCTACAATGAGCAGTTCTTC. Its translation: CSGGDPYNEQFF.

The chain employs TRBV15 and TRBJ2-7; D gene ambiguous. The V gene lost 1 base and the J gene lost 6 bases, with 10 bases spanning the gap. Germline assignment: CDR1 LNHNV and CDR2 YYDKDF (reference sequence). This CDR3 is 13 amino acids long. CDR3 in amino acids: CATSRGPVIEQYF. The CDR3, as DNA: TGTGCCACCAGCAGAGGTCCCGTTATCGAGCAGTACTTC.

This clonotype came up a few times. This chain joins TRBV6-5 and TRBJ2-4; D is possibly TRBD1 (6 bases). Per germline, CDR1 MNHEY and CDR2 SVGAGI. CDR3 length equals 13 residues. V was pared by 2 bases and J by 8 bases, with 10 bases between. CDR3 coding DNA: TGTGCCAGCAGTTACGACCGACAGGACATTCAGTACTTC. Residues: CASSYDRQDIQYF.

Ten or more counts support this clonotype. The genes are TRBV29-1 and TRBJ2-7; 10 bases line up with TRBD2. Germline V gene sequence: CDR1 SQVTM, CDR2 ANQGSEA. J gave up 2 bases and V 7 bases, and 5 bases lay outside the gene matches. The length of the CDR3 is 13 residues. The CDR3 spells CSARAGGPYEQYF. The CDR3 coding sequence is TGCAGCGCCCGAGCGGGAGGGCCCTACGAGCAGTACTTC.

This clonotype was counted many times. J is TRBJ2-2 and V is TRBV3-1, with D maybe TRBD1 (6 bases). CDR3 length equals 15 residues. Germline CDR1 LGHDT, CDR2 YNNKEL (reference sequence). V was shortened by 3 bases and J by 4 bases, with 12 bases between the two germline ends. This chain's CDR3 is CASSQGDTRTGELFF. The DNA of the CDR3 is TGTGCCAGCAGCCAGGGGGACACTCGCACCGGGGAGCTGTTTTTT.

This clonotype was counted between two and nine times. This sequence joins TRBV20-1 and TRBJ2-7, with 9 bases fitting TRBD2. Germline V lookup: CDR1 DFQATT, CDR2 SNEGSKA (reference sequence). There are 14 residues in the CDR3. The V gene end was trimmed by 1 base and the J gene end by 7 bases; junction bases not matched to a gene: 8. CDR3 DNA sequence: TGCAGTGCTAGAGTGGTAGCGGGAGTTTCTGAGCAGTACTTC. This encodes CSARVVAGVSEQYF.

The rearrangement uses TRBV19 and TRBJ2-1, with D uncertain. The CDR3 has 14 residues. Germline assignment: CDR1 LNHDA and CDR2 SQIVND (reference sequence). The V end lost 0 bases, the J end lost 4 bases, and 7 bases lay between the germline ends. The CDR3 sequence is CASSIDFRYNEQFF. In DNA, the CDR3 is TGTGCCAGTAGTATAGATTTTAGATACAATGAGCAGTTCTTC.

This clonotype was recorded once. An end of the junction does not agree with germline; a read error may underlie this. The CDR3 DNA is TGTGCCAGCAGTGAAGTAGGGGGCGGTGAGACCCAGTGCTTC. Translating it yields CASSEVGGGETQCF. The J gene is TRBJ2-5, the V gene TRBV2; 7 bases agree with TRBD1. This CDR3 comprises 14 residues. Germline values: CDR1 SNHLY, CDR2 FYNNEI.

V usage is TRBV6-5 and J usage is TRBJ2-5; 7 bases align to TRBD1. CDR1 is MNHEY, CDR2 SVGAGI, per germline. The V gene end was trimmed by 0 bases and the J gene end by 4 bases; junction bases not matched to a gene: 2. This CDR3 region has 14 residues. Written as DNA, the CDR3 is TGTGCCAGCAGTTACTCTCGACAGGGAGAGACCCAGTACTTC. This gives the protein CASSYSRQGETQYF.

This clonotype occurred a few times. The chain is built from TRBV6-2 or TRBV6-3 and TRBJ2-1; weak D call: TRBD2 (6 bases). The CDR3 is 15 residues long. Trimming cost V 6 bases and J 4 bases, with 16 bases left between them. Germline V lookup: CDR1 MNHEY, CDR2 SVGEGT. Here the CDR3 reads CASSPGTVVYNEQFF. The CDR3 bases are TGTGCCAGCAGCCCCGGGACTGTCGTATACAATGAGCAGTTCTTC.

This clonotype came up many times. The rearrangement uses TRBV4-3 and TRBJ2-7, with TRBD2 identical over 8 bases. This CDR3 has 16 amino acids. The J segment lost 2 bases and the V segment lost 5 bases, leaving 11 bases of the junction unmatched. Germline V gene data show CDR1 as LGHNA and CDR2 as YSLEER. The CDR3 here is CASSKPAGGGPYEQYF. CDR3 DNA: TGCGCCAGCAGCAAACCGGCGGGAGGAGGTCCCTACGAGCAGTACTTC.

In this sample, this clonotype turned up a few times. This chain uses TRBV9 with TRBJ2-3; possibly TRBD1 for D (5 bases). V lost 4 bases, J lost 0 bases, and 21 bases lay in between. The germline V gene encodes CDR1 SGDLS and CDR2 YYNGEE. The CDR3 extends over 18 amino acids. The CDR3: CASSPLGRARQSTDTQYF. The CDR3 DNA reads as TGTGCCAGCAGCCCGTTAGGTCGGGCAAGACAGAGCACAGATACGCAGTATTTT.

A few counts support this clonotype. The V and J genes are TRBV7-9 and TRBJ2-7; TRBD2 aligns across 9 bases. CDR1 and CDR2 (germline): SEHNR, FQNEAQ (reference sequence). V lost 5 bases and J lost 5; bases outside the gene matches: 7. CDR3 length equals 14 residues. CDR3 sequence: CASSGTSPSHEQYF. For the CDR3, the DNA is TGTGCCAGCAGCGGGACTAGCCCTTCCCACGAGCAGTACTTC.

The gene calls are TRBV30 and TRBJ1-1; D is undetermined. Germline loops: CDR1 GTSNPN, CDR2 SVGIG (reference sequence). The CDR3 covers 14 residues. V was shortened by 0 bases and J by 1 base, with 9 bases between the two germline ends. The DNA of the CDR3 is TGTGCCTGGAGTGTAGTCCCTAGGAACACTGAAGCTTTCTTT. Encoded protein: CAWSVVPRNTEAFF.

In its sample, this clonotype was seen many times. The chain uses TRBV5-1 and TRBJ1-1; weak D call: TRBD1 (6 bases). The germline V gene encodes CDR1 SGHRS and CDR2 YFSETQ. V was shortened by 0 bases and J by 2 bases, with 20 bases between the two germline ends. This CDR3 is built from 18 residues. The chain's CDR3 is CASSLARGGGRVNTEAFF. CDR3 nucleotides: TGCGCCAGCAGCTTGGCTAGGGGGGGCGGCAGGGTTAACACTGAAGCTTTCTTT.

This clonotype has ten or more counts. The rearrangement uses TRBV29-1 and TRBJ1-1, with a possible D match to TRBD1 (5 bases). This CDR3 region has 14 residues. V lost 0 bases, J lost 6 bases, and 14 bases lay in between. CDR1 is SQVTM and CDR2 is ANQGSEA in the germline V gene. The CDR3 loop reads CSVEDRGQGSEAFF. For the CDR3, the DNA is TGCAGCGTTGAAGATCGAGGCCAGGGCTCTGAAGCTTTCTTT.

This chain connects TRBV6-2 or TRBV6-3 to TRBJ2-3; D ambiguous. V was pared by 3 bases and J by 3 bases, with 10 bases between. Germline CDR1 reads MNHEY; CDR2 reads SVGEGT. The CDR3 sequence is 14 residues long. CDR3: CASSYSMTTDTQYF. CDR3 DNA sequence: TGTGCCAGCAGTTATTCGATGACGACAGATACGCAGTATTTT.

This clonotype came up many times. This chain links TRBV29-1 with TRBJ2-2; D gene uncertain. CDR1 and CDR2 from the germline V gene are SQVTM and ANQGSEA. This CDR3 comprises 12 residues. V was pared by 5 bases and J by 5 bases, with 9 bases between. CDR3 protein: CSVRYSTGELFF. CDR3 nucleotides: TGCAGCGTTAGGTATTCGACCGGGGAGCTGTTTTTT.

This chain connects TRBV20-1 to TRBJ2-3; the match to TRBD1 covers 7 bases. Germline CDR1 is DFQATT and CDR2 is SNEGSKA (reference sequence). With 3 bases clipped from V and 0 bases from J, the junction kept 9 bases outside the gene matches. The CDR3 has 16 residues. The CDR3 loop reads CSARSRQGVSTDTQYF. In nucleotides, the CDR3 is TGCAGTGCTAGGAGTCGACAGGGCGTGAGCACAGATACGCAGTATTTT.

This clonotype has a handful of counts. The genes are TRBV4-2 and TRBJ2-3; D is undetermined. Germline V gene sequence: CDR1 LGHNA, CDR2 YNFKEQ. The CDR3 has 16 residues. V was clipped by 1 base and J by 0 bases, with 11 bases between them. The CDR3 DNA sequence: TGTGCCAGCAGCCAAGTTGGGCGGTCAAGCACAGATACGCAGTATTTT. Translated, it gives CASSQVGRSSTDTQYF.

This clonotype was picked up many times. V gene TRBV7-2 combines with J gene TRBJ2-5, with TRBD2 identical over 7 bases. Germline assignment: CDR1 SGHTA and CDR2 FQGNSA. This CDR3 comprises 13 residues. V was pared by 5 bases and J by 5 bases, with 5 bases of the junction left unmatched. The CDR3 sequence: CASSASGGETQYF. CDR3 nucleotides: TGTGCCAGCAGCGCCTCCGGGGGGGAGACCCAGTACTTC.

This clonotype was seen more than once but under ten times. The V call is TRBV6-4, the J call TRBJ2-5, with TRBD2 matching 12 bases. Unmatched junction bases numbered 4, after V lost 3 bases and J lost 5 bases. CDR1 and CDR2 from the germline V gene are MRHNA and SNTAGT. The CDR3 is 15 amino acids. This chain's CDR3 is CASSERTSGIETQYF. DNA for the CDR3: TGTGCCAGCAGTGAGAGGACTAGCGGGATTGAGACCCAGTACTTC.

This clonotype was seen at least ten times. This chain links TRBV6-6 with TRBJ1-1; 7 bases line up with TRBD1. After removal of 7 bases from V and 1 base from J, the junction contained 3 bases not matched to a gene. The V gene's germline CDR1 is MNHNY and CDR2 SVGAGI (reference sequence). The CDR3 contains 13 residues. The CDR3 protein is CASIQGGNTEAFF. CDR3 nucleotide sequence: TGTGCCAGCATCCAGGGGGGGAACACTGAAGCTTTCTTT.

This clonotype is medium-sized. The gene calls are TRBV12-3 or TRBV12-4 and TRBJ2-7; 7 bases line up with TRBD2. Unmatched junction bases numbered 13, after V lost 5 bases and J lost 0 bases. The CDR3 has 17 amino acids. DNA for the CDR3: TGTGCCAGCAGTCGCTACCTAGCGGCGGCCGGCTCCTACGAGCAGTACTTC. Translated: CASSRYLAAAGSYEQYF.

This clonotype has only a few counts. The chain couples TRBV6-1 to TRBJ2-7, with D perhaps matching TRBD1 or TRBD2 (6 bases each). The CDR3 consists of 16 residues. V was cut by 1 base and J by 0 bases, with 13 bases left in between. Germline lookup yields CDR1 MNHNS and CDR2 SASEGT. CDR3 sequence (DNA): TGTGCCAGCAGTGAAGTGGCGGAGGGGGGCTCCTACGAGCAGTACTTC. It codes for CASSEVAEGGSYEQYF.

This clonotype occurred a few times. V gene TRBV6-4 combines with J gene TRBJ2-5; D is unresolved. Germline loops: CDR1 MRHNA, CDR2 SNTAGT. Trimming cost V 5 bases and J 1 base, with 14 bases left between them. The CDR3 spans 15 residues. CDR3 in amino acids: CASSRVGGTQETQYF. CDR3 nucleotide sequence: TGTGCCAGCAGTAGGGTGGGCGGCACCCAAGAGACCCAGTACTTC.

V and J are TRBV7-2 and TRBJ1-6, with 9 bases aligning to TRBD1. V lost 1 base and J lost 6; bases outside the gene matches: 1. The CDR3 has 15 residues. The germline gives CDR1 SGHTA, CDR2 FQGNSA. CDR3 in amino acids: CASSLVDRGNSPLHF. CDR3 DNA sequence: TGTGCCAGCAGCTTAGTGGACAGGGGTAATTCACCCCTCCACTTT.

This chain uses TRBV5-1 with TRBJ2-1; 9 nucleotides match TRBD1. The junction had 4 bases not matched to a gene; V was cut back by 2 bases and J by 7 bases. CDR3 length equals 14 residues. Germline V gene sequence: CDR1 SGHRS, CDR2 YFSETQ. The CDR3 sequence is CASSFGQGSNEQFF. The DNA of the CDR3 is TGCGCCAGCAGCTTTGGACAGGGGTCGAATGAGCAGTTCTTC.